The 29 T cell receptor beta chains below were found in one sample sequenced in a study of control samples from healthy donors and cancer patients. Using immunoSEQ multiplex PCR, the repertoire was profiled, and TCRdb retains in-frame clones only, with some absent. The sample consists of over 50,000 clones, approximately 95% of them appearing once. The sample comprised blood. These receptors originate from a woman aged 18-29 years in good health.

V is TRBV5-5 and J is TRBJ2-7, with 9 bases matching TRBD2. Germline-derived CDR1 and CDR2 are SGHKS and YYEKEE (reference sequence). J lost 5 bases, V lost 4 bases, and 7 bases had no gene match. CDR3 length: 14 amino acids. The CDR3 is CASSRGLAIDEQYF. The CDR3 coding sequence is TGTGCCAGCAGCCGGGGACTAGCTATCGACGAGCAGTACTTC.

The V and J genes are TRBV6-5 and TRBJ1-1; TRBD1 matches at 9 bases. Germline V gives CDR1 MNHEY, CDR2 SVGAGI. The CDR3 covers 15 residues. V lost 8 bases to trimming and J lost 0 bases; unmatched junction nucleotides: 7. The CDR3 DNA is TGTGCCAGCGGAGAACAGGGGGCCCTGAACACTGAAGCTTTCTTT. Translating gives CASGEQGALNTEAFF.

The rearrangement uses TRBV18 and TRBJ1-4, with 7 nucleotides matching TRBD1. Germline V gene data show CDR1 as KGHSH and CDR2 as LQKENI. V was clipped by 5 bases and J by 3 bases; unmatched bases: 3. CDR3 length equals 14 residues. CDR3 region: CASSAGTANEKLFF. As DNA, the CDR3 is TGTGCCAGCTCAGCCGGGACAGCTAATGAAAAACTGTTTTTT.

The V call is TRBV19, the J call TRBJ2-3, with 11 bases fitting TRBD2. Trimming removed 5 bases from V and 2 bases from J; junction bases left unmatched: 3. The CDR3 is 15 amino acids. Germline CDR1 and CDR2: LNHDA and SQIVND (reference sequence). In nucleotides, the CDR3 is TGTGCCAGTAGTGTGACTAGCGGGGACACAGATACGCAGTATTTT. This translates into CASSVTSGDTDTQYF.

The chain recombines TRBV3-1 (or the pseudogene TRBV3-2) with TRBJ2-7; unclear D gene. The CDR3 has 11 amino acids. V lost 1 base and J 3 bases, leaving 1 base between the germline ends. CDR1 LGHDT and CDR2 YNNKEL come from the germline V gene (reference sequence). The CDR3 loop is CASSQVYEQYF. As DNA, the CDR3 is TGTGCCAGCAGCCAAGTCTACGAGCAGTACTTC.

This clone was counted a single time. This sequence joins TRBV28 and TRBJ1-1; no definite D call. The V and J ends lost 6 bases and 6 bases respectively, with 26 bases between them. This CDR3 comprises 17 residues. Looked up from germline, CDR1 is MDHEN and CDR2 is SYDVKM. The CDR3 loop reads CASSSPWSRANFAEAFF. DNA of the CDR3: TGTGCCAGCAGCTCCCCCTGGAGTCGGGCGAATTTTGCTGAAGCTTTCTTT. Drawing the rest from reference TRBV28 and TRBJ1-1, the complete variable domain is DVKVTQSSRYLVKRTGEKVFLECVQDMDHENMFWYRQDPGLGLRLIYFSYDVKMKEKGDIPEGYSVSREKKERFSLILESASTNQTSMYLCASSSPWSRANFAEAFFGQGTRLTVV.

V is TRBV28 and J is TRBJ1-2; D is unresolved. The germline gives CDR1 MDHEN, CDR2 SYDVKM. V shed 3 bases and J shed 4 bases, with 24 bases lying between them. This CDR3 comprises 18 residues. CDR3 region: CASSFGDPLVGPSYGYTF. DNA for the CDR3: TGTGCCAGCAGTTTCGGGGATCCGTTGGTAGGGCCCTCCTATGGCTACACCTTC.

The chain employs TRBV6-6 and TRBJ2-3, with 11 positions matching TRBD2. The germline V gene has CDR1 MNHNY and CDR2 SVGAGI (reference sequence). The CDR3 spans 12 residues. V gave up 7 bases and J gave up 10 bases; unmatched junction bases: 4. The DNA of the CDR3 is TGTGCCAGCACCATAGCGGGGGGGCCGCAGTATTTT. This gives the protein CASTIAGGPQYF.

J is TRBJ1-1 and V is TRBV4-1; 7 bases are shared with TRBD1. The CDR3 length is 15 residues. V shed 6 bases and J 3 bases; nucleotides not matched to a gene: 10. CDR1 is MGHRA and CDR2 is YSYEKL in the germline V gene. In DNA form, the CDR3 reads TGCGCCAGCAGTAGACAGGGAGACCTGGACACTGAAGCTTTCTTT. Translation gives CASSRQGDLDTEAFF.

The chain combines TRBV13 with TRBJ2-2; 8 bases align to TRBD2. V shed 5 bases and J 7 bases; nucleotides not matched to a gene: 6. Germline CDR1 reads PRHDT; CDR2 reads FYEKMQ (reference sequence). The CDR3 covers 14 residues. In DNA form, the CDR3 reads TGTGCCAGCAGCCCGGGGGGGCGAAACGGGGAGCTGTTTTTT. Its protein product is CASSPGGRNGELFF.

The chain recombines TRBV28 with TRBJ2-4; D could derive from TRBD1 or TRBD2 (6 bases each). CDR1 is MDHEN, CDR2 SYDVKM, per germline. The V end was cut by 2 bases, the J end by 4 bases, with 9 bases between. The CDR3 covers 14 residues. The CDR3 DNA is TGTGCCAGCAGTTTAGGAGGGGGGAAAAACATTCAGTACTTC. It codes for CASSLGGGKNIQYF.

The rearrangement joins TRBV6-5 to TRBJ1-2; no clear D. Germline CDR1 MNHEY, CDR2 SVGAGI. Trimming left V 5 bases short and J 0 bases short, with 10 bases between. The CDR3 loop spans 14 amino acids. The CDR3 DNA is TGTGCCAGCAGTCCCCAAACAGCTAACTATGGCTACACCTTC. It is translated as CASSPQTANYGYTF.

V is TRBV6-5 and J is TRBJ1-1; perhaps TRBD1 as D (5 bases). The CDR3 length is 13 residues. Trimming shortened V by 2 bases and J by 9 bases, and 13 bases separated the two germline ends. Germline V CDR1 and CDR2: MNHEY, SVGAGI. The CDR3 bases are TGTGCCAGCAGTTACCGGGGGAGGGAGCAAGCTTTCTTT. It translates to CASSYRGREQAFF.

The V gene is TRBV4-2, the J gene TRBJ2-7; 9 bases line up with TRBD2. The CDR3 loop spans 14 amino acids. CDR1 LGHNA and CDR2 YNFKEQ come from the germline V gene. V lost 7 bases and J lost 0; bases outside the gene matches: 4. CDR3 sequence reads: CASKGGGDSYEQYF. DNA for the CDR3: TGTGCCAGCAAAGGCGGGGGGGACTCCTACGAGCAGTACTTC.

The CDR3 here is CASIQTGTGMNTIYF. CDR3 coding DNA: TGTGCCAGCATTCAAACCGGGACAGGGATGAACACCATATATTTT. J is TRBJ1-3 and V is TRBV28; TRBD1 matches 9 bases. V lost 7 bases, J lost 7 bases, and 11 bases stayed unmatched. Germline V gene lookup returns CDR1 MDHEN and CDR2 SYDVKM. The CDR3 length is 15 residues.

This clone was detected a few times. V is TRBV18 and J is TRBJ1-1; D is perhaps TRBD1 (5 bases). V was trimmed by 0 bases and J by 1 base, leaving 12 bases between them. Germline V lookup: CDR1 KGHSH, CDR2 LQKENI. CDR3 length: 16 residues. CDR3 region: CASSPPSGFQNTEAFF. Here the CDR3 DNA reads TGTGCCAGCTCACCACCGTCAGGGTTCCAGAACACTGAAGCTTTCTTT. Filled out from reference TRBV18 and TRBJ1-1, the complete variable domain reads NAGVMQNPRHLVRRRGQEARLRCSPMKGHSHVYWYRQLPEEGLKFMVYLQKENIIDESGMPKERFSAEFPKEGPSILRIQQVVRGDSAAYFCASSPPSGFQNTEAFFGQGTRLTVV.

The chain employs TRBV18 and TRBJ2-2; 9 nucleotides align to TRBD1. The CDR3 sequence is 15 residues long. The J segment lost 5 bases and the V segment lost 3 bases, leaving 4 bases of the junction unmatched. Germline CDR1 KGHSH, CDR2 LQKENI. The chain's CDR3 is CASSPTGGLTGELFF. The CDR3, as DNA: TGTGCCAGCTCACCTACAGGGGGCCTAACCGGGGAGCTGTTTTTT.

Of note for this clone: At one end, the junction sequence differs from germline, possibly due to a read error. This same CDR3 is encoded by further DNA sequences in the sample. The gene calls are TRBV11-2 and TRBJ1-1, with unresolved D. The CDR3 extends over 11 amino acids. From germline, CDR1 is SGHAT and CDR2 FQNNGV. The CDR3, as DNA: TGTGCCAGCAGCTCCCCCACTGAAGCCTTCTTT. This sequence encodes CASSSPTEAFF. The full variable domain, completed using reference TRBV11-2 and TRBJ1-1, is EAGVAQSPRYKIIEKRQSVAFWCNPISGHATLYWYQQILGQGPKLLIQFQNNGVVDDSQLPKDRFSAERLKGVDSTLKIQPAKLEDSAVYLCASSSPTEAFFGQGTRLTVV.

The chain recombines TRBV4-3 with TRBJ1-2; TRBD1 matches at 9 bases. The CDR3 runs 17 residues. The V gene end was trimmed by 0 bases and the J gene end by 6 bases; junction bases not matched to a gene: 11. Germline V gene lookup returns CDR1 LGHNA and CDR2 YSLEER. For the CDR3, the DNA is TGCGCCAGCAGCCAAGACCCGGACAGGGGAGGCGCGGATGGCTACACCTTC. Protein product: CASSQDPDRGGADGYTF.

The V and J genes are TRBV7-3 and TRBJ1-1; maybe TRBD1 (5 bases). CDR1 and CDR2 (germline): SGHTA, FQGTGA. With 2 bases removed from V and 0 bases from J, the gap between germline ends came to 10 bases. The CDR3 extends over 15 amino acids. DNA for the CDR3: TGTGCCAGCAGCTTAGGGGGGACCGTGAACACTGAAGCTTTCTTT. It codes for CASSLGGTVNTEAFF. Supplemented by reference TRBV7-3 and TRBJ1-1, the full variable domain reads GAGVSQTPSNKVTEKGKYVELRCDPISGHTALYWYRQSLGQGPEFLIYFQGTGAADDSGLPNDRFFAVRPEGSVSTLKIQRTERGDSAVYLCASSLGGTVNTEAFFGQGTRLTVV.

The chain joins TRBV5-6 to TRBJ1-5, with 9 nucleotides matching TRBD1. Trimming at V came to 4 bases and at J to 6 bases, leaving 8 bases not matched to a gene. This CDR3 comprises 15 residues. Germline V gene lookup returns CDR1 SGHDT and CDR2 YYEEEE. CDR3 amino acids: CASSQRGQGGQPQHF. The CDR3 region has the DNA TGTGCCAGCAGCCAGAGGGGACAGGGAGGTCAGCCCCAGCATTTT.

CDR3 bases: TGTGCCAGCAGTTTACGATATAATGAAAAACTGTTTTTT. Its protein is CASSLRYNEKLFF. This sequence joins TRBV6-5 and TRBJ1-4; no reliable D call. The CDR3 runs to 13 residues. Per the germline V gene, CDR1 is MNHEY and CDR2 is SVGAGI. V lost 4 bases and J lost 4, with 7 bases in between.

The chain has TRBV10-2 and TRBJ1-1; tentative D call: TRBD1 (6 bases). Between the trimmed V and J ends, which lost 3 bases and 2 bases, there was a span of 7 bases. This CDR3 comprises 13 residues. Germline V gene lookup returns CDR1 WSHSY and CDR2 SAAADI. The CDR3 here is CASSDGTNTEAFF. The CDR3 coding sequence is TGCGCCAGCAGTGATGGGACAAACACTGAAGCTTTCTTT.

V is TRBV19 and J is TRBJ1-2; 7 bases map to TRBD1. The trim removed 8 bases at V and 4 bases at J, leaving 7 bases unmatched. Germline V gene sequence: CDR1 LNHDA, CDR2 SQIVND (reference sequence). The CDR3 runs to 13 residues. CDR3 bases: TGTGCCAGTTTAGAGGGGGCGCGCTATGGCTACACCTTC. The encoded protein is CASLEGARYGYTF. Full variable domain (missing parts from reference TRBV19 and TRBJ1-2): DGGITQSPKYLFRKEGQNVTLSCEQNLNHDAMYWYRQDPGQGLRLIYYSQIVNDFQKGDIAEGYSVSREKKESFPLTVTSAQKNPTAFYLCASLEGARYGYTFGSGTRLTVV.

This chain links TRBV21-1 with TRBJ2-3; the D call of TRBD1 is as the table states it, not checked on the DNA. TRBV21-1 is assigned pseudogene status. The CDR3 is 18 amino acids. CDR3 protein: CASSKALYRQGMADTQYF. The CDR3 DNA reads TGTGCCAGCAGCAAAGCGCTTTACAGACAGGGCATGGCAGATACGCAGTATTTT.

This chain links TRBV6-5 with TRBJ1-2; 7 bases are a match to TRBD1. The CDR3 loop spans 14 amino acids. J gave up 2 bases and V 4 bases, and 4 bases lay outside the gene matches. Germline CDR1 MNHEY, CDR2 SVGAGI. CDR3 nucleotides: TGTGCCAGCAGTTGGACAGGTTCGAACTATGGCTACACCTTC. The encoded protein is CASSWTGSNYGYTF.

The chain carries TRBV7-2 and TRBJ1-2; D call uncertain. Germline V gene sequence: CDR1 SGHTA, CDR2 FQGNSA. CDR3 size: 11 residues. Trimming took off 4 bases at V and 7 bases at J, with 7 bases between the two ends. As DNA, the CDR3 is TGTGCCAGCAGCTCCACTCCTGGCTACACCTTC. This codes for CASSSTPGYTF. Full variable domain (missing parts from reference TRBV7-2 and TRBJ1-2): GAGVSQSPSNKVTEKGKDVELRCDPISGHTALYWYRQSLGQGLEFLIYFQGNSAPDKSGLPSDRFSAERTGGSVSTLTIQRTQQEDSAVYLCASSSTPGYTFGSGTRLTVV.

The genes are TRBV7-9 and TRBJ1-1, with a weak D call TRBD1 (5 bases). V was clipped by 0 bases and J by 5 bases, with 10 bases between them. The CDR3 runs to 14 residues. Germline-derived CDR1 and CDR2 are SEHNR and FQNEAQ (reference sequence). In DNA, the CDR3 is TGTGCCAGCAGCTTAGCAGGGGAGGCGACTGAAGCTTTCTTT. Its protein is CASSLAGEATEAFF.

This chain links TRBV19 with TRBJ1-1, with D hard to call. Trimming left V 6 bases short and J 1 base short, with 9 bases between. There are 13 residues in the CDR3. Germline V CDR1 and CDR2: LNHDA, SQIVND (reference sequence). The DNA of the CDR3 is TGTGCCAGTAGGAGGGTGGGGAACACTGAAGCTTTCTTT. Translating gives CASRRVGNTEAFF.